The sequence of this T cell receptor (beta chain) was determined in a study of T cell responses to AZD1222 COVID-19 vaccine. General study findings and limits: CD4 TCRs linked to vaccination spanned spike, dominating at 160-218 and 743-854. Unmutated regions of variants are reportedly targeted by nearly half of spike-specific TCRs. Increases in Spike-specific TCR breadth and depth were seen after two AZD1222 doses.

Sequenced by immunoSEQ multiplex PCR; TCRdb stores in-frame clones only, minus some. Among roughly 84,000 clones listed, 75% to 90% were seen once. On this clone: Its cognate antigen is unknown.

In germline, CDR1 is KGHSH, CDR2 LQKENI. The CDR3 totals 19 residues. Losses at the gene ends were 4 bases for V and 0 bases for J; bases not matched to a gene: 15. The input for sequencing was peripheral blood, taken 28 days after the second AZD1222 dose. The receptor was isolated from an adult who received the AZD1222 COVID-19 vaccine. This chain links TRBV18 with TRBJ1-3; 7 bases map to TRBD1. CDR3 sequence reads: CASSQWGPGQQSSGNTIYF. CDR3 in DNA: TGTGCCAGCTCACAATGGGGCCCGGGACAGCAGTCCTCTGGAAACACCATATATTTT.